One sample yielded the 10 T cell receptor beta chains listed below, sequenced in a study of molecular identifiers for immune sequencing clone quantification. TCRdb reprocessed the PCR reads with MiXCR, giving one entry per CDR3 protein. Here the sample spans approximately 680,000 distinct CDR3 sequences, around 25% being singletons. The sequenced sample was naive CD8+ T cells from blood, with Jurkat cell RNA spiked in. The subset here: FACS-sorted CD8+CD4-CCR7+CD45RA+ naive T cells. The receptors were gathered from a human donor in good health. Some libraries in this study had Jurkat cell RNA spiked in.

This clonotype was seen a handful of times. V usage is TRBV5-5 and J usage is TRBJ2-7; TRBD1 is a possible D gene (6 bases). Per germline, CDR1 SGHKS and CDR2 YYEKEE (reference sequence). The CDR3 length is 14 residues. Deletions cut 2 bases from V and 4 bases from J, with 13 bases between. CDR3: CASSFYGTLYEQYF. CDR3 bases: TGTGCCAGCAGCTTTTATGGGACACTGTACGAGCAGTACTTC.

This clonotype was seen repeatedly, ten times or more. This CDR3 reads CAWISVGVVTGELFF. The CDR3 DNA follows: TGTGCCTGGATCTCCGTGGGCGTTGTCACCGGGGAGCTGTTTTTT. The rearrangement links TRBV30 to TRBJ2-2, with D unresolved. This CDR3 contains 15 residues. V was shortened by 4 bases and J by 4 bases, with 16 bases between the two germline ends. Germline V gene lookup returns CDR1 GTSNPN and CDR2 SVGIG (reference sequence). The complete variable domain, with remaining parts taken from reference TRBV30 and TRBJ2-2, reads SQTIHQWPATLVQPVGSPLSLECTVEGTSNPNLYWYRQAAGRGLQLLFYSVGIGQISSEVPQNLSASRPQDRQFILSSKKLLLSDSGFYLCAWISVGVVTGELFFGEGSRLTVL.

The J gene is TRBJ1-4, the V gene TRBV4-1; D remains ambiguous. The CDR3 contains 13 residues. V lost 2 bases, J lost 12 bases, and 13 bases lay in between. The germline gives CDR1 MGHRA, CDR2 YSYEKL. The CDR3 loop reads CASSQRPLWELFF. In DNA, the CDR3 is TGCGCCAGCAGCCAACGCCCCCTTTGGGAACTGTTTTTT.

This clonotype has at least ten counts. The CDR3 DNA is TGTGCCACAAGTAACGGAGAGGGACCTGAAGCTTTCTTT. Translating it yields CATSNGEGPEAFF. This rearrangement joins TRBV9 to TRBJ1-1, with D tentatively TRBD1 (5 bases). Germline assignment: CDR1 SGDLS and CDR2 YYNGEE. With 9 bases removed from V and 6 bases from J, the gap between germline ends came to 18 bases. The CDR3 contains 13 residues.

As concerns this clonotype: The junction and the germline gene differ at one end; a read error may be behind it. J is TRBJ1-2 and V is TRBV4-1, with TRBD1 matching over 8 bases. This CDR3 spans 15 amino acids. CDR1 MGHRA and CDR2 YSYEKL come from the germline V gene. CDR3: CASSQAQGELYDYTF. As DNA, the CDR3 is TGCGCCAGCAGCCAAGCACAGGGGGAGTTGTATGACTACACCTTC.

The rearrangement links TRBV7-6 to TRBJ2-7; weak D call: TRBD2 (6 bases). CDR1 is SGHVS, CDR2 FNYEAQ, per germline. The CDR3 sequence is 15 residues long. The V end was cut by 4 bases, the J end by 1 base, with 14 bases between. DNA of the CDR3: TGTGCCAGCAGCTCCCCGGCAGGGACTTCCTACGAGCAGTACTTC. Encoded protein: CASSSPAGTSYEQYF.

This chain uses TRBV30 with TRBJ2-3, with D tentatively TRBD2 (6 bases). The V and J ends lost 2 bases and 2 bases respectively, with 11 bases between them. CDR1 and CDR2 from the germline V gene are GTSNPN and SVGIG (reference sequence). The CDR3 spans 14 residues. The CDR3 sequence is CAWSMRGFTDTQYF. In DNA form, the CDR3 reads TGTGCCTGGAGTATGCGGGGTTTCACAGATACGCAGTATTTT.

A word on this clonotype: A read error is possible here, since a much larger clone lies one base away. The chain carries TRBV7-2 and TRBJ1-1, with D possibly matching TRBD1 (6 bases). CDR1 and CDR2 (germline): SGHTA, FQGNSA. The V end lost 0 bases, the J end lost 4 bases, and 9 bases lay between the germline ends. This CDR3 is built from 14 residues. Here the CDR3 DNA reads TGTGCCAGCAGCTTAGCGGGGGCGGTCACTGAAGCTTTCTTT. Its protein is CASSLAGAVTEAFF. Combining the CDR3 with reference TRBV7-2 and TRBJ1-1 gives the whole variable domain GAGVSQSPSNKVTEKGKDVELRCDPISGHTALYWYRQSLGQGLEFLIYFQGNSAPDKSGLPSDRFSAERTGGSVSTLTIQRTQQEDSAVYLCASSLAGAVTEAFFGQGTRLTVV.

This clonotype was observed a few times. This sequence joins TRBV7-8 and TRBJ1-6, with D possibly being TRBD1 (5 bases). This CDR3 has 17 amino acids. Trimming cost V 0 bases and J 0 bases, with 9 bases left between them. CDR1 is SGHVS, CDR2 FQNEAQ, per germline. In nucleotides, the CDR3 is TGTGCCAGCAGCTTAGCGGGGGGGAGCTCCTATAATTCACCCCTCCACTTT. Translated: CASSLAGGSSYNSPLHF. Drawing the rest from reference TRBV7-8 and TRBJ1-6, the complete variable domain is GAGVSQSPRYKVAKRGQDVALRCDPISGHVSLFWYQQALGQGPEFLTYFQNEAQLDKSGLPSDRFFAERPEGSVSTLKIQRTQQEDSAVYLCASSLAGGSSYNSPLHFGNGTRLTVT.

In regard to this clonotype: A much larger clone lies one base from this, so it may be a read error. The chain employs TRBV5-4 and TRBJ2-3; D is perhaps TRBD1 or TRBD2 (6 bases each). The CDR3 has 15 amino acids. Germline V gene data show CDR1 as SGHNT and CDR2 as YYREEE (reference sequence). V lost 4 bases and J 2 bases, leaving 14 bases between the germline ends. The CDR3 sequence is CASSLPGADTDTQYF. CDR3 DNA sequence: TGTGCCAGCAGCCTTCCGGGGGCAGACACAGATACGCAGTATTTT.